The present TCR beta chain was sequenced within a study of blood T cell repertoires in COVID-19. In the study overall: The United States, Italy and Spain provided the acute and convalescent COVID-19 samples. Nucleic acid was either cDNA or gDNA, and it came from T cells, B-cell-depleted T cells, or PBMCs.

The CDR3 runs 12 residues. CDR1 and CDR2 (germline): GTSNPN, SVGIG (reference sequence). Trimming cost V 4 bases and J 4 bases, with 10 bases left between them. Sequencing was performed with immunoSEQ multiplex PCR; in TCRdb, only in-frame clones are kept and a portion is missing. The sample shows approximately 300,000 clones, about 82% of them seen only once. This chain connects TRBV30 to TRBJ1-1, with no clear D. The receptor comes from a woman aged 45-65 years with active or convalescent COVID-19. Sequencing was carried out using peripheral blood. The CDR3 DNA follows: TGTGCCTGGATCCCGGGTCGCACTGAAGCTTTCTTT. Translating gives CAWIPGRTEAFF. The whole variable domain, filled in from reference TRBV30 and TRBJ1-1, reads SQTIHQWPATLVQPVGSPLSLECTVEGTSNPNLYWYRQAAGRGLQLLFYSVGIGQISSEVPQNLSASRPQDRQFILSSKKLLLSDSGFYLCAWIPGRTEAFFGQGTRLTVV.